Listed here are 30 T cell receptor beta chains from one sample, sequenced in a study of blood T cell repertoires in COVID-19. Clones were read by immunoSEQ multiplex PCR, and TCRdb kept only the in-frame ones, dropping some. The data show roughly 180,000 clones, more than 85% seen once. Material: peripheral blood. The receptors originated from a man in his sixties or seventies with active or convalescent COVID-19.

This rearrangement joins TRBV5-5 to TRBJ2-7, with TRBD1 as a possible D gene (5 bases). Germline V gene data show CDR1 as SGHKS and CDR2 as YYEKEE (reference sequence). This CDR3 is built from 14 residues. Trimming left V 0 bases short and J 2 bases short, with 9 bases between. CDR3 region: CASSLEQAPYEQYF. CDR3 DNA sequence: TGTGCCAGCAGCTTGGAACAGGCCCCCTACGAGCAGTACTTC.

This sequence joins TRBV9 and TRBJ1-3; 7 positions agree with TRBD1. V dropped 4 bases and J dropped 0; count of bases not matched to a gene: 7. The germline CDR1 and CDR2 sequences are SGDLS and YYNGEE. CDR3 size: 16 residues. The CDR3 coding sequence is TGTGCCAGCAGCCATCGACAGGGTGGCTCTGGAAACACCATATATTTT. This codes for CASSHRQGGSGNTIYF. The entire variable domain, with the rest obtained from reference TRBV9 and TRBJ1-3, is as follows: DSGVTQTPKHLITATGQRVTLRCSPRSGDLSVYWYQQSLDQGLQFLIQYYNGEERAKGNILERFSAQQFPDLHSELNLSSLELGDSALYFCASSHRQGGSGNTIYFGEGSWLTVV.

This sequence joins TRBV6-6 and TRBJ1-6; D remains unclear. The V gene lost 7 bases and the J gene lost 2 bases, with 12 bases spanning the gap. The CDR3 contains 15 residues. Germline CDR1 is MNHNY and CDR2 is SVGAGI (reference sequence). The CDR3 loop is CASIREGAYNSPLHF. CDR3 in DNA: TGTGCCAGCATTAGAGAGGGAGCCTATAATTCACCCCTCCACTTT.

The rearrangement joins TRBV30 to TRBJ1-4, with D unclear. The CDR3 has 13 amino acids. The V gene's germline CDR1 is GTSNPN and CDR2 SVGIG (reference sequence). The germline V and J ends were trimmed by 6 bases and 5 bases, with 13 bases remaining between them. The CDR3 loop is CACFSRENEKLFF. CDR3 bases: TGTGCCTGTTTTTCTCGTGAGAATGAAAAACTGTTTTTT.

J is TRBJ2-2 and V is TRBV11-2, with unresolved D. V gave up 5 bases and J gave up 6 bases, with 7 bases separating them. Germline V CDR1 and CDR2: SGHAT, FQNNGV. The CDR3 is 12 amino acids. CDR3 residues: CASSPRAGELFF. CDR3 DNA sequence: TGTGCCAGCAGCCCCCGTGCCGGGGAGCTGTTTTTT.

The gene calls are TRBV29-1 and TRBJ2-7; possibly TRBD1 for D (6 bases). The length of the CDR3 is 12 residues. The V gene lost 7 bases and the J gene lost 5 bases, with 15 bases spanning the gap. In germline, CDR1 is SQVTM, CDR2 ANQGSEA. CDR3 DNA: TGCAGCGCTGTACAGGGAAGCCACGAGCAGTACTTC. It codes for CSAVQGSHEQYF.

V usage is TRBV9 and J usage is TRBJ2-6; tentative D call: TRBD2 (5 bases). Looked up from germline, CDR1 is SGDLS and CDR2 is YYNGEE. The CDR3 sequence is 14 residues long. V was shortened by 1 base and J by 8 bases, with 10 bases between the two germline ends. The CDR3, as DNA: TGTGCCAGCAGCGTACCCAGCGGTTCCAACGTCCTGACTTTC. This encodes CASSVPSGSNVLTF.

A few counts support this clone. The rearrangement links TRBV30 to TRBJ1-2; 10 nucleotides line up with TRBD1. The J segment lost 3 bases and the V segment lost 6 bases, leaving 7 bases of the junction unmatched. From germline, CDR1 is GTSNPN and CDR2 SVGIG (reference sequence). CDR3 length equals 14 residues. The CDR3 loop is CACRTGTGDYGYTF. CDR3 bases: TGTGCCTGCCGTACCGGGACAGGGGACTATGGCTACACCTTC. Full variable domain (remainder filled in from reference TRBV30 and TRBJ1-2): SQTIHQWPATLVQPVGSPLSLECTVEGTSNPNLYWYRQAAGRGLQLLFYSVGIGQISSEVPQNLSASRPQDRQFILSSKKLLLSDSGFYLCACRTGTGDYGYTFGSGTRLTVV.

This chain uses TRBV5-1 with TRBJ1-6; 10 nucleotides line up with TRBD1. The germline gives CDR1 SGHRS, CDR2 YFSETQ. CDR3 length equals 14 residues. The junction had 3 bases not matched to a gene; V was cut back by 3 bases and J by 9 bases. Written as DNA, the CDR3 is TGCGCCAGCAGCTACGGGACAGGGGCTTCACCCCTCCACTTT. Residues: CASSYGTGASPLHF.

The chain has TRBV20-1 and TRBJ2-3; D remains ambiguous. V was clipped by 3 bases and J by 2 bases, with 9 bases between them. Germline lookup yields CDR1 DFQATT and CDR2 SNEGSKA (reference sequence). The CDR3 covers 13 residues. CDR3: CSASLQYTDTQYF. As DNA, the CDR3 is TGCAGTGCTAGTTTACAATACACAGATACGCAGTATTTT.

Turning to this clone: Other nucleotide sequences in the sample specify the same CDR3. V gene TRBV12-3 or TRBV12-4 combines with J gene TRBJ2-3; D call uncertain. This CDR3 comprises 11 residues. Trimming pared 6 bases from V and 6 bases from J, leaving 7 bases between. The CDR3 bases are TGTGCCAGCAGCCTCACTGATACGCAGTATTTT. This sequence encodes CASSLTDTQYF.

CDR3 sequence (DNA): TGTGCCAGCAGTTTGGTTCTAGCGGACGAGCAGTACTTC. Translation: CASSLVLADEQYF. This chain connects TRBV27 to TRBJ2-7, with 7 bases lining up with TRBD2. Losses at the gene ends were 3 bases for V and 5 bases for J; bases not matched to a gene: 4. The CDR3 extends over 13 amino acids. Looked up from germline, CDR1 is MNHEY and CDR2 is SMNVEV (reference sequence).

The rearrangement uses TRBV28 and TRBJ2-2; TRBD2 aligns across 9 bases. Trimming cost V 3 bases and J 0 bases; bases outside gene matches: 11. CDR1 and CDR2 from the germline V gene are MDHEN and SYDVKM. The CDR3 contains 19 residues. The CDR3 DNA reads TGTGCCAGCAGTTTCGTCGTCCTAGCGGGAACAGCGAACACCGGGGAGCTGTTTTTT. Translating it yields CASSFVVLAGTANTGELFF.

The V gene is TRBV24-1, the J gene TRBJ1-2; no firm D call. The V gene's germline CDR1 is KGHDR and CDR2 SFDVKD. Trimming shortened V by 4 bases and J by 8 bases, and 7 bases separated the two germline ends. The CDR3 sequence is 11 residues long. CDR3: CATSDPVGYTF. The CDR3 DNA reads TGTGCCACCAGTGACCCCGTCGGCTACACCTTC.

This chain joins TRBV6-2 or TRBV6-3 and TRBJ2-3; no clear D. V lost 5 bases and J lost 0, with 9 bases in between. CDR1 is MNHEY, CDR2 SVGEGT, per germline. The CDR3 has 14 residues. The CDR3 loop reads CASSLYGSTDTQYF. CDR3 bases: TGTGCCAGCAGTCTCTATGGTAGCACAGATACGCAGTATTTT.

The chain recombines TRBV5-1 with TRBJ2-3, with 8 bases that match TRBD2. This CDR3 contains 14 residues. The trim removed 7 bases at V and 0 bases at J, leaving 4 bases unmatched. Germline CDR1 reads SGHRS; CDR2 reads YFSETQ. CDR3 loop: CASSVAGSTDTQYF. For the CDR3, the DNA is TGCGCCAGCTCTGTAGCGGGGAGCACAGATACGCAGTATTTT.

This clone showed up just a few times. This sequence joins TRBV5-1 and TRBJ2-7, with TRBD2 matching 8 bases. This CDR3 region has 15 residues. Germline V gives CDR1 SGHRS, CDR2 YFSETQ. Losses at the gene ends were 1 base for V and 2 bases for J; bases not matched to a gene: 5. CDR3 region: CASSLLSGGTYEQYF. The CDR3 coding sequence is TGCGCCAGCAGCTTGTTGAGCGGGGGAACCTACGAGCAGTACTTC.

The gene calls are TRBV28 and TRBJ2-7; TRBD2 aligns across 9 bases. Trimming cost V 3 bases and J 5 bases; bases outside gene matches: 11. The length of the CDR3 is 16 residues. CDR1 MDHEN and CDR2 SYDVKM come from the germline V gene. Here the CDR3 reads CASSFRLAGYFNEQYF. CDR3 nucleotide sequence: TGTGCCAGCAGTTTCCGGCTAGCGGGATATTTTAACGAGCAGTACTTC.

This sequence joins TRBV5-4 and TRBJ1-4, with a weak D call TRBD1 (6 bases). Germline CDR1 and CDR2: SGHNT and YYREEE (reference sequence). This CDR3 region has 14 residues. V lost 2 bases to trimming and J lost 8 bases, with 13 bases between them. The CDR3 bases are TGTGCCAGCAGCTTACAGGGAAGGCGAGAAAAACTGTTTTTT. Its protein is CASSLQGRREKLFF.

This clone was seen more than once but under ten times. The chain combines TRBV5-1 with TRBJ2-2; a weak D match, TRBD1 (5 bases). This CDR3 is 14 amino acids long. The V end was cut by 3 bases, the J end by 2 bases, with 8 bases between. Germline V gives CDR1 SGHRS, CDR2 YFSETQ. The CDR3 sequence is CASSYQGNTGELFF. The DNA for the CDR3 is TGCGCCAGCAGCTATCAGGGTAACACCGGGGAGCTGTTTTTT.

The chain uses TRBV5-1 and TRBJ1-2, with 7 nucleotides matching TRBD1. The germline V gene encodes CDR1 SGHRS and CDR2 YFSETQ. The junction had 7 bases not matched to a gene; V was cut back by 2 bases and J by 0 bases. CDR3 length: 16 amino acids. Here the CDR3 DNA reads TGCGCCAGCAGCTTACCCGACAGGGAAGCTAACTATGGCTACACCTTC. As protein: CASSLPDREANYGYTF. Together with reference TRBV5-1 and TRBJ1-2, the CDR3 gives the full variable domain: KAGVTQTPRYLIKTRGQQVTLSCSPISGHRSVSWYQQTPGQGLQFLFEYFSETQRNKGNFPGRFSGRQFSNSRSEMNVSTLELGDSALYLCASSLPDREANYGYTFGSGTRLTVV.

The rearrangement joins TRBV3-1 (or the pseudogene TRBV3-2) to TRBJ1-1, with D possibly being TRBD1 (6 bases). V lost 8 bases to trimming and J lost 2 bases, with 12 bases between them. The CDR3 consists of 13 residues. The V gene's germline CDR1 is LGHDT and CDR2 YNNKEL (reference sequence). The DNA for the CDR3 is TGTGCCAGCGGACTGACAGGAAACACTGAAGCTTTCTTT. Its translation: CASGLTGNTEAFF.

This chain links TRBV7-2 with TRBJ2-1, with TRBD2 matching over 13 bases. V lost 4 bases and J lost 14; bases outside the gene matches: 8. CDR3 length: 14 amino acids. Per germline, CDR1 SGHTA and CDR2 FQGNSA. The CDR3 sequence is CASSSGLAGDHEFF. DNA for the CDR3: TGTGCCAGCAGCTCCGGACTAGCGGGGGATCACGAGTTCTTC.

J is TRBJ2-2 and V is TRBV30; TRBD2 agrees at 12 bases. Germline assignment: CDR1 GTSNPN and CDR2 SVGIG (reference sequence). The CDR3 consists of 15 residues. Losses at the gene ends were 7 bases for V and 4 bases for J; bases not matched to a gene: 7. The CDR3, as DNA: TGTGCCTTAACCGTACTAGCGGGGGGCACCGGGGAGCTGTTTTTT. This translates into CALTVLAGGTGELFF.

This clone showed up just once. The genes are TRBV4-3 and TRBJ1-4, with unresolved D. This CDR3 region has 13 residues. Germline lookup yields CDR1 LGHNA and CDR2 YSLEER. V lost 6 bases to trimming and J lost 3 bases, with 8 bases between them. The CDR3 DNA reads TGCGCCAGCAGTATGAGGGCTAATGAAAAACTGTTTTTT. As protein: CASSMRANEKLFF.

The chain is built from TRBV13 and TRBJ1-1; D gene uncertain. Germline V gives CDR1 PRHDT, CDR2 FYEKMQ (reference sequence). The CDR3 contains 16 residues. The V end lost 5 bases, the J end lost 5 bases, and 21 bases lay between the germline ends. The DNA of the CDR3 is TGTGCCAGCAGCCCAAGGAAATTGGGAGATAAAACTGAAGCTTTCTTT. This translates into CASSPRKLGDKTEAFF.

The chain employs TRBV18 and TRBJ1-1, with 8 bases lining up with TRBD1. The CDR3 consists of 15 residues. Trimming took 3 bases from V and 6 from J; bases not matched to a gene: 9. Germline lookup yields CDR1 KGHSH and CDR2 LQKENI. The CDR3 bases are TGTGCCAGCTCACCGAAAACAGGGGGAAGCGCTGAAGCTTTCTTT. It is translated as CASSPKTGGSAEAFF.

J is TRBJ2-3 and V is TRBV15; TRBD2 agrees at 11 bases. Germline V gene lookup returns CDR1 LNHNV and CDR2 YYDKDF (reference sequence). V trimming: 0 bases; J trimming: 2 bases; junction bases outside the gene matches: 7. The CDR3 is 18 amino acids. CDR3 in DNA: TGTGCCACCAGCAGAGATAGGTCTAGCGGGGGGCTCACAGATACGCAGTATTTT. The encoded protein is CATSRDRSSGGLTDTQYF.

This clone was observed a single time. The V gene is TRBV25-1, the J gene TRBJ2-2; no clear D gene. The V and J ends lost 4 bases and 4 bases respectively, with 7 bases between them. The V gene's germline CDR1 is MGHDK and CDR2 SYGVNS. The CDR3 totals 13 residues. The CDR3 bases are TGTGCCAGCAGTGGTTTTCTCACCGGGGAGCTGTTTTTT. It specifies CASSGFLTGELFF.

This clone is a singleton in its sample. This chain joins TRBV19 and TRBJ1-5, with D possibly matching TRBD1 (6 bases). Between the trimmed V and J ends, which lost 3 bases and 2 bases, there was a span of 11 bases. The CDR3 loop spans 15 amino acids. Germline lookup yields CDR1 LNHDA and CDR2 SQIVND (reference sequence). CDR3 coding DNA: TGTGCCAGTAGTATCGGGGGGGCACGCAATCAGCCCCAGCATTTT. This encodes CASSIGGARNQPQHF.